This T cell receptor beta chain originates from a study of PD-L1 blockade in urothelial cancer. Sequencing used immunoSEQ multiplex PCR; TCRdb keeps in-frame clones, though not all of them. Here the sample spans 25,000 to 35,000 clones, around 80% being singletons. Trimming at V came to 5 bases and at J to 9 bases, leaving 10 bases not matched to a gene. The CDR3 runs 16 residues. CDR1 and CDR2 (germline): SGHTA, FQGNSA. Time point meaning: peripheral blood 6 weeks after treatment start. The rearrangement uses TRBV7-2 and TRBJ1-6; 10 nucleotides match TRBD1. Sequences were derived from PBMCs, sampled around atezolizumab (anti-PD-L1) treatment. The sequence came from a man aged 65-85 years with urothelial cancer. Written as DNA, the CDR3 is TGTGCCAGCAGCCGGACAGGGGGTCAAAGAAGTTCACCCCTCCACTTT. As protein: CASSRTGGQRSSPLHF.